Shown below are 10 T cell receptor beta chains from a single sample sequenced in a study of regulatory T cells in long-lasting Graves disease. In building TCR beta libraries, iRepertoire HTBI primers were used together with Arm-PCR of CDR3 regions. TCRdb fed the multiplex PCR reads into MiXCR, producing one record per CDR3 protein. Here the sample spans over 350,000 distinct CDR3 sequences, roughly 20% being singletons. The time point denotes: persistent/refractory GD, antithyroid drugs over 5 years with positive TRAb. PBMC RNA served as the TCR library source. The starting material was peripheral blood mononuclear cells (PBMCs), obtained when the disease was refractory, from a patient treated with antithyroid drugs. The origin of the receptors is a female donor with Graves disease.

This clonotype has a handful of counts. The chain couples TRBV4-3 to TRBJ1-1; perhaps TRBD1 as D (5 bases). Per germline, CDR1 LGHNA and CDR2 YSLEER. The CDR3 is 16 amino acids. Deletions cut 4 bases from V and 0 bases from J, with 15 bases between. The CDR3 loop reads CASSPAGGLVNTEAFF. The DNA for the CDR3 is TGCGCCAGCAGCCCCGCTGGGGGGTTGGTGAACACTGAAGCTTTCTTT.

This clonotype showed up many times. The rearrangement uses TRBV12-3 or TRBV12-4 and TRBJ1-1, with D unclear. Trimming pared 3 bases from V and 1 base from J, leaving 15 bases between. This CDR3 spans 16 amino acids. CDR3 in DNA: TGTGCCAGCAGTTTCCGCAGGAGTAGAGCGAACACTGAAGCTTTCTTT. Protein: CASSFRRSRANTEAFF.

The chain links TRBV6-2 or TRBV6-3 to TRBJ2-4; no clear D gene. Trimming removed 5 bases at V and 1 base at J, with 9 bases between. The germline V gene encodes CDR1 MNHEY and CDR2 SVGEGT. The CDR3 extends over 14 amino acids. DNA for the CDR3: TGTGCCAGCAGTGAGGTGTGGGCCAAAAACATTCAGTACTTC. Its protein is CASSEVWAKNIQYF.

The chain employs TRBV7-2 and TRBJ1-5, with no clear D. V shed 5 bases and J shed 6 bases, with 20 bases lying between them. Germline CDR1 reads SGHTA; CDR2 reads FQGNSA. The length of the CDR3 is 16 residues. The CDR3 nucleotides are TGTGCCAGCAGCCCGCCCGGCCCTCAAAGGTCTCAGCCCCAGCATTTT. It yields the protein CASSPPGPQRSQPQHF. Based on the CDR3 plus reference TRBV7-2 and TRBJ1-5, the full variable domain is GAGVSQSPSNKVTEKGKDVELRCDPISGHTALYWYRQSLGQGLEFLIYFQGNSAPDKSGLPSDRFSAERTGGSVSTLTIQRTQQEDSAVYLCASSPPGPQRSQPQHFGDGTRLSIL.

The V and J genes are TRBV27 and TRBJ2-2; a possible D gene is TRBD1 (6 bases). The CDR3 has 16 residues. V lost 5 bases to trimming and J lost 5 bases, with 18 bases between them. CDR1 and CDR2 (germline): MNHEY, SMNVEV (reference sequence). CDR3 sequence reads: CASSPPDQGRTGELFF. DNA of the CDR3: TGTGCCAGCAGTCCCCCTGACCAGGGGCGGACCGGGGAGCTGTTTTTT.

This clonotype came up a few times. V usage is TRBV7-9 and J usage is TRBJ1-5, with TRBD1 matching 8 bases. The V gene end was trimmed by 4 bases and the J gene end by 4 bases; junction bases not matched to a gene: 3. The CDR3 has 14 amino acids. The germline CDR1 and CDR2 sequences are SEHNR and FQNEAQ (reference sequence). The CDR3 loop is CASSSGGDNQPQHF. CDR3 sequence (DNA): TGTGCCAGCAGCTCAGGGGGCGATAATCAGCCCCAGCATTTT.

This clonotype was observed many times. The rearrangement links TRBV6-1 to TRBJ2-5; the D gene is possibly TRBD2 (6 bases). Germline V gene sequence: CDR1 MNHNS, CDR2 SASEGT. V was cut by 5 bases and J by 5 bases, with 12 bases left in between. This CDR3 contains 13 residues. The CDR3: CASSREYGETQYF. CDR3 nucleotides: TGTGCCAGCAGTCGGGAGTACGGGGAGACCCAGTACTTC.

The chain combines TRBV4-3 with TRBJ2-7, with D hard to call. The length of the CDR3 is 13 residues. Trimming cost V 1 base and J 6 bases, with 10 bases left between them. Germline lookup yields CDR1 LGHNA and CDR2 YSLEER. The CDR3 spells CASSQGQFGEQYF. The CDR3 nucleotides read TGCGCCAGCAGCCAAGGTCAGTTCGGCGAGCAGTACTTC.

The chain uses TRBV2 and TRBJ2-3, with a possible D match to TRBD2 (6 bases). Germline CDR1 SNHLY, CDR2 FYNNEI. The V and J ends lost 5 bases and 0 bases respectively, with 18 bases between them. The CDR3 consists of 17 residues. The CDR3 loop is CASSPTRSGWSTDTQYF. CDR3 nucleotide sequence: TGTGCCAGCAGTCCGACTAGAAGCGGGTGGAGCACAGATACGCAGTATTTT.

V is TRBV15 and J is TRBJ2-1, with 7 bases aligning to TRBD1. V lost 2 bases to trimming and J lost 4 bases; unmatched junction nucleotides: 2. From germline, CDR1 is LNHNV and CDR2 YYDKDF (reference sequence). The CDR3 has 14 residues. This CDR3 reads CATSRRTGYNEQFF. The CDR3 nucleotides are TGTGCCACCAGCAGACGGACAGGTTACAATGAGCAGTTCTTC.